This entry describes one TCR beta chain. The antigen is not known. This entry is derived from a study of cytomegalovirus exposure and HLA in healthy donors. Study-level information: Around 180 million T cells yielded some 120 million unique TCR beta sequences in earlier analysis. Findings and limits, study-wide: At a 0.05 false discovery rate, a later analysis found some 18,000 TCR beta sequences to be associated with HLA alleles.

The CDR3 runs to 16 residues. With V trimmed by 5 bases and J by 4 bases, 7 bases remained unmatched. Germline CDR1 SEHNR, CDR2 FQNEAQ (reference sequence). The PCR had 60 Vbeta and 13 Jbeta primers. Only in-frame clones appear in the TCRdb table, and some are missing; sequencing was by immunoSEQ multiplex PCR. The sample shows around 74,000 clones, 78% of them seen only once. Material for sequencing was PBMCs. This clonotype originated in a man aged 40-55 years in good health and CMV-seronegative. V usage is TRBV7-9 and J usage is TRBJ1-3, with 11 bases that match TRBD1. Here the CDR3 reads CASSDWDRGLGNTIYF. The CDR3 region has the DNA TGTGCCAGCAGCGACTGGGACAGGGGGTTAGGAAACACCATATATTTT.